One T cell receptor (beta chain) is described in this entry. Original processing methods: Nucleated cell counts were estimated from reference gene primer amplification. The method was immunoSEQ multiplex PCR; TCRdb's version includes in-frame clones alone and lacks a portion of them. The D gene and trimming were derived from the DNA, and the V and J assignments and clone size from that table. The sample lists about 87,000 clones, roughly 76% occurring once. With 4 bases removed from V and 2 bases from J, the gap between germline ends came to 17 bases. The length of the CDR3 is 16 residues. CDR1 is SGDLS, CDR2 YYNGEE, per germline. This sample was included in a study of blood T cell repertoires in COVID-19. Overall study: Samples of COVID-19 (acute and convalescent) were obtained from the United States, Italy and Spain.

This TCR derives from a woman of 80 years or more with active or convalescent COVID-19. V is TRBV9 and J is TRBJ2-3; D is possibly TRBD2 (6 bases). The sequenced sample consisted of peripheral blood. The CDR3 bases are TGTGCCAGCAGCTTACTAGAGGCGGGGCACACAGATACGCAGTATTTT. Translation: CASSLLEAGHTDTQYF.